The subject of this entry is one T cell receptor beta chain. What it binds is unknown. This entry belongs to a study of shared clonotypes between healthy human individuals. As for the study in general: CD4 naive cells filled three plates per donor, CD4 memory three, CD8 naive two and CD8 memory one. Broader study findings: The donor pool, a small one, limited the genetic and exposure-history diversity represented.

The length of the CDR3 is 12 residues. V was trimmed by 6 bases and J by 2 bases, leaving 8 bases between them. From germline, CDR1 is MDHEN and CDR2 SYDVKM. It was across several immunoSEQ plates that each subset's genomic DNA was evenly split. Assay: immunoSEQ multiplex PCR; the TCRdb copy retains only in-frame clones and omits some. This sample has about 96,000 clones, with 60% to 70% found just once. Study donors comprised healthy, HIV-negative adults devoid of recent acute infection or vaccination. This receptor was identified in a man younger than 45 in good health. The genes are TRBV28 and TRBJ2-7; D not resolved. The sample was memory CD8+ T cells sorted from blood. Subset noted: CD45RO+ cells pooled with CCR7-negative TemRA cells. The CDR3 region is CASSSIAYEQYF. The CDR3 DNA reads TGTGCCAGCAGCTCGATCGCCTACGAGCAGTACTTC.